Below, one T cell receptor beta chain is given with its context. This sample is part of a study of blood T cell repertoires in COVID-19. The CDR3 extends over 13 amino acids. CDR1 LNHDA and CDR2 SQIVND come from the germline V gene (reference sequence). Trimming cost V 3 bases and J 4 bases, with 9 bases left between them. Method: immunoSEQ multiplex PCR; TCRdb's copy keeps in-frame clones and lacks some. Counted here are 200,000 or so clones, about 87% occurring once; the ten biggest clones make up under 3%. Symptom resolution, clearance, or two negative PCRs marked donors in Cohort 3 as recovered. The clonotype was recovered from a woman aged 25 to 39 who had recovered from COVID-19. Sequenced sample: PBMCs or T cells enriched from blood (not recorded which). V gene TRBV19 combines with J gene TRBJ1-1; D is perhaps TRBD1 (6 bases). The CDR3 DNA is TGTGCCAGTAGTATGGTACAGGGCACTGAAGCTTTCTTT. Its protein product is CASSMVQGTEAFF.